The 3 T cell receptor beta chains below were found in one sample sequenced in a study of T cells in Graves' hyperthyroidism and ophthalmopathy. Amplification of TCR beta CDR3 regions used RNA as the template. First-round RT-PCR of the TCR CDR3 relied on the HTBI primer set. Via MiXCR, TCRdb re-called the multiplex PCR reads, giving one row per CDR3 protein. The table records about 350,000 distinct CDR3 sequences, approximately 15% of them present only once. What was sequenced was blood. All receptors derive from a woman aged 30 to 39 with Graves' hyperthyroidism.

This clonotype was seen ten or more times. The rearrangement links TRBV28 to TRBJ1-5; D is possibly TRBD1 (5 bases). Germline V gene data show CDR1 as MDHEN and CDR2 as SYDVKM. This CDR3 contains 15 residues. The V and J ends lost 6 bases and 6 bases respectively, with 18 bases between them. CDR3 coding DNA: TGTGCCAGCAGAACCGGGACGGACGAGAGTCAGCCCCAGCATTTT. Its translation is CASRTGTDESQPQHF.

This clonotype has just one count. Since a much larger clone is just one base distant, this may be a read error. The CDR3 does not end in the conserved phenylalanine or tryptophan, so this is likely a read error. This chain links TRBV20-1 with TRBJ2-7; no clear D. Germline CDR1 is DFQATT and CDR2 is SNEGSKA (reference sequence). The germline V and J ends were trimmed by 1 base and 3 bases, with 16 bases remaining between them. This CDR3 has 15 amino acids. As DNA, the CDR3 is TGCAGTGCTAGAGCCGACCCGGCAGGAAACTACGAGCAGTACTCC. It codes for CSARADPAGNYEQYS.

This chain uses TRBV4-3 with TRBJ1-1; 8 nucleotides align to TRBD1. This CDR3 is built from 15 residues. V gave up 3 bases and J gave up 1 base; unmatched junction bases: 4. Germline V gene lookup returns CDR1 LGHNA and CDR2 YSLEER. The CDR3 nucleotides read TGCGCCAGCAGCCAGGGGACAGGCAAGAACACTGAAGCTTTCTTT. Translating gives CASSQGTGKNTEAFF.